This TCR beta chain was sequenced in a study of blood T cell repertoires in COVID-19. The germline V gene encodes CDR1 SEHNR and CDR2 FQNEAQ (reference sequence). With V trimmed by 0 bases and J by 2 bases, 4 bases remained unmatched. The CDR3 length is 15 residues. The data were produced by immunoSEQ multiplex PCR, yet TCRdb's version contains in-frame clones alone and is incomplete. The repertoire has fewer than 200,000 clones, about 81% of them found once; the top ten carry around 7.8%. Patients from Seattle were sampled longitudinally, starting during active infection. V gene TRBV7-9 combines with J gene TRBJ2-7, with 7 bases matching TRBD1. The sample comprised peripheral blood. The receptor was derived from a woman in her sixties with COVID-19, enrolled during active disease. The CDR3, as DNA: TGTGCCAGCAGCTTAGCCGCCGGGACAGCCTACGAGCAGTACTTC. Translated, it gives CASSLAAGTAYEQYF. The complete variable domain, with remaining parts taken from reference TRBV7-9 and TRBJ2-7, reads DTGVSQNPRHKITKRGQNVTFRCDPISEHNRLYWYRQTLGQGPEFLTYFQNEAQLEKSRLLSDRFSAERPKGSFSTLEIQRTEQGDSAMYLCASSLAAGTAYEQYFGPGTRLTVT.